The present entry profiles one T cell receptor (beta chain) with its context. What it binds is unknown. Samples were taken several times over chemoradiotherapy. Clones were read by immunoSEQ multiplex PCR, and TCRdb kept only the in-frame ones, dropping some. The data hold around 15,000 clones, with 69% observed a single time. The data were obtained in a study of chemoradiotherapy in HPV16-positive cancers. Study-wide context: A couple of HPV16-positive patients' cells yielded candidate HPV-specific clones and common motifs.

Findings and limits, study-wide: During treatment, candidate HPV-specific clones and E7-related motifs expanded in tumor.

The CDR3 loop spans 15 amino acids. From germline, CDR1 is LNHDA and CDR2 SQIVND (reference sequence). Trimming took 4 bases from V and 6 from J, leaving 15 bases between them. The sequence was collected from a human donor with HPV-associated anogenital cancer. The sample was gathered from a patient who underwent chemoradiotherapy. The V and J genes are TRBV19 and TRBJ1-4, with D maybe TRBD1 (5 bases). The chain's CDR3 is CASSTLGGSDEKLFF. The CDR3 bases are TGTGCCAGTAGTACCTTGGGGGGAAGTGATGAAAAACTGTTTTTT.